Below are 4 T cell receptor beta chains sequenced from a single sample in a study of OX40 agonist ivuxolimab in advanced cancers. Receptor libraries were prepared by the immunoSEQ multiplex PCR assay. Sourced from immuneACCESS, this table was stored by TCRdb with only in-frame sequences that have V and J called. A share of the clones is absent; for the studies checked, an unresolved V gene accounts for under half, and the remainder has no known explanation. The sample records 65,000 to 95,000 clones, more than 70% of which are singletons. The ten largest clonotypes hold approximately 0.19% of the sample. The specimen comprised CD4+ or CD8+ T cells sorted from blood, sampled in a trial of the OX40 agonist ivuxolimab. The receptors were gathered from an adult with an advanced solid tumor such as melanoma, head and neck, liver or kidney cancer.

This chain links TRBV27 with TRBJ1-4; possibly TRBD1 for D (5 bases). CDR1 is MNHEY, CDR2 SMNVEV, per germline (reference sequence). The CDR3 totals 19 residues. V lost 3 bases and J lost 7, with 27 bases in between. This CDR3 is CASSFTPILRVSGGEKLFF. The CDR3, as DNA: TGTGCCAGCAGTTTTACCCCTATACTCAGGGTATCCGGCGGTGAAAAACTGTTTTTT.

The V gene is TRBV6-5, the J gene TRBJ2-7, with a weak D call TRBD1 (5 bases). The germline CDR1 and CDR2 sequences are MNHEY and SVGAGI. The ends were cut back, 6 bases at V and 3 bases at J, with 12 bases in the middle. The CDR3 runs 13 residues. The CDR3 coding sequence is TGTGCCAGCAGGAAAGGGGCCCACTACGAGCAGTACTTC. Translating it yields CASRKGAHYEQYF.

This chain links TRBV6-5 with TRBJ2-3; 11 bases agree with TRBD1. The ends lost 4 bases at V and 4 bases at J; junction bases unmatched: 7. The CDR3 is 16 amino acids. The V gene's germline CDR1 is MNHEY and CDR2 SVGAGI. In DNA, the CDR3 is TGTGCCAGCAGTTTATCGGACAGGGGGCCACCAGATACGCAGTATTTT. The encoded protein is CASSLSDRGPPDTQYF.

J is TRBJ1-3 and V is TRBV28, with 7 bases identical to TRBD1. J lost 3 bases, V lost 6 bases, and 5 bases had no gene match. The CDR3 runs to 14 residues. Germline V gene lookup returns CDR1 MDHEN and CDR2 SYDVKM. The CDR3 region has the DNA TGTGCCAGCAGGGAACAGGGGTTTGGAAACACCATATATTTT. This translates into CASREQGFGNTIYF.